A single sample is the source of the 25 T cell receptor beta chains below, sequenced in a study of T-cell reconstitution after alpha-beta-depleted transplantation in children (dated by TCRdb to 2015 to 2016). The sample's treatment or condition label is to be understood as: allogeneic hematopoietic cell transplantation with graft depleted of TCRalphabeta T cells and CD19 B cells. The library was made by PCR. The sample was run on an Illumina HiSeq 2500. TCR libraries were prepared with molecular barcoding, using unique molecular identifiers to normalize TCRbeta repertoire quantification. The public reads were quality trimmed at Q25 with fastp and then assembled into clones with MiXCR by TCRdb, keeping productive beta chains. CDR3 protein duplicates are merged, each entry listing the most common genes and DNA. This sample has under 300,000 distinct CDR3 sequences in its table, and roughly 12% of those were observed once. The ten top clones hold 23% of the sample.

Sequencing used peripheral blood, obtained 180 days after TCRalphabeta/CD19-depleted stem cell transplant. The receptors were sampled from a male patient aged 2-10 years who had a stem cell transplant for chronic granulomatous disease, so the T cells may come from the graft donor.

This clonotype was counted many times. The rearrangement links TRBV6-1 to TRBJ2-5; perhaps TRBD2 as D (6 bases). The CDR3 runs to 14 residues. Trimming removed 8 bases at V and 6 bases at J, with 19 bases between. Looked up from germline, CDR1 is MNHNS and CDR2 is SASEGT. CDR3 bases: TGTGCCAGCTCGGATTGGGGGGTCAGAAAGACCCAGTACTTC. Translation: CASSDWGVRKTQYF.

This clonotype was observed at least ten times. The genes are TRBV10-1 and TRBJ2-1; D gene unclear. Germline V gives CDR1 WNHNN, CDR2 SYGVQD (reference sequence). This CDR3 has 17 residues. Trimming cost V 6 bases and J 2 bases, with 20 bases left between them. The CDR3 sequence is CASSGGFPQIPYNEQFF. CDR3 coding DNA: TGCGCCAGCAGCGGTGGTTTTCCCCAAATACCCTACAATGAGCAGTTCTTC.

This clonotype has only a few counts. One junction end does not reproduce the germline sequence, and a read error may be involved. The CDR3, as DNA: TGTGCCAGCACCCAAGATCGGACTTTCTCCTCCTACAATGAGCAGTTCTTC. Its protein product is CASTQDRTFSSYNEQFF. The chain employs TRBV3-1 and TRBJ2-1; tentatively, D is TRBD2 (5 bases). This CDR3 is built from 17 residues. Per germline, CDR1 LGHDT and CDR2 YNNKEL (reference sequence).

There are many counts of this clonotype. This rearrangement joins TRBV5-4 to TRBJ2-3, with no clear D. V was trimmed by 6 bases and J by 4 bases, leaving 15 bases between them. Germline V gene data show CDR1 as SGHNT and CDR2 as YYREEE (reference sequence). This CDR3 is 14 amino acids long. The CDR3 region is CASKTERESDTQYF. The CDR3 region has the DNA TGTGCCAGCAAAACTGAAAGAGAATCAGATACGCAGTATTTT.

This clonotype was recorded at least ten times. The CDR3 loop is CSSWTSGRADTQYF. CDR3 coding DNA: TGCAGCTCATGGACTAGCGGGAGGGCCGATACGCAGTATTTT. This chain links TRBV29-1 with TRBJ2-3; 15 positions match TRBD2. V trimming: 8 bases; J trimming: 6 bases; junction bases outside the gene matches: 6. The germline CDR1 and CDR2 sequences are SQVTM and ANQGSEA. The CDR3 is 14 residues long.

The table lists this clonotype with many counts. This chain joins TRBV4-2 and TRBJ1-4; D gene uncertain. The germline CDR1 and CDR2 sequences are LGHNA and YNFKEQ. The CDR3 is 18 amino acids. V was shortened by 0 bases and J by 1 base, with 15 bases between the two germline ends. The CDR3 here is CASSQDLQIVETNEKLFF. Written as DNA, the CDR3 is TGTGCCAGCAGCCAAGACCTTCAGATAGTAGAAACTAATGAAAAACTGTTTTTT.

This clonotype has at least ten counts. The chain is built from TRBV12-3 or TRBV12-4 and TRBJ2-4; TRBD1 is a possible D gene (6 bases). The CDR3 spans 16 residues. The V and J ends lost 4 bases and 0 bases respectively, with 13 bases between them. CDR3 sequence: CASSSDRFLAKNIQYF. In nucleotides, the CDR3 is TGTGCCAGCAGTTCCGACAGGTTCCTAGCCAAAAACATTCAGTACTTC.

This clonotype was observed at least ten times. The chain uses TRBV20-1 and TRBJ2-7; 7 positions agree with TRBD2. The CDR3 length is 14 residues. The germline gives CDR1 DFQATT, CDR2 SNEGSKA (reference sequence). The V segment lost 5 bases and the J segment 4 bases; nucleotides outside the gene matches: 11. The CDR3: CSALSEAGDYEQYF. The DNA for the CDR3 is TGCAGTGCTCTCAGCGAGGCGGGAGATTACGAGCAGTACTTC.

Many counts were recorded for this clonotype. The chain is built from TRBV7-9 and TRBJ2-7; D is perhaps TRBD2 (5 bases). Per germline, CDR1 SEHNR and CDR2 FQNEAQ (reference sequence). Trimming shortened V by 7 bases and J by 7 bases, and 17 bases separated the two germline ends. This CDR3 is built from 13 residues. The CDR3 nucleotides are TGTGCCAGCAAGGGAGACCTGCAGGAAGAGCAGTACTTC. It is translated as CASKGDLQEEQYF. Full variable domain (remainder filled in from reference TRBV7-9 and TRBJ2-7): DTGVSQNPRHKITKRGQNVTFRCDPISEHNRLYWYRQTLGQGPEFLTYFQNEAQLEKSRLLSDRFSAERPKGSFSTLEIQRTEQGDSAMYLCASKGDLQEEQYFGPGTRLTVT.

The sample holds many counts of this clonotype. The V call is TRBV20-1, the J call TRBJ2-7; the D gene is possibly TRBD2 (5 bases). This CDR3 has 15 amino acids. V was trimmed by 5 bases and J by 2 bases, leaving 19 bases between them. Per the germline V gene, CDR1 is DFQATT and CDR2 is SNEGSKA (reference sequence). DNA for the CDR3: TGCAGTGCTCGGGAAATGGACGTATACCCCTACGAGCAGTACTTC. Protein: CSAREMDVYPYEQYF.

This clonotype was seen more than once but under ten times. The chain has TRBV7-6 and TRBJ2-1, with D perhaps matching TRBD2 (6 bases). There are 13 residues in the CDR3. Germline-derived CDR1 and CDR2 are SGHVS and FNYEAQ. Trimming shortened V by 5 bases and J by 9 bases, and 14 bases separated the two germline ends. CDR3 protein: CASSPMDYGEQFF. Written as DNA, the CDR3 is TGTGCCAGCAGCCCGATGGACTACGGTGAGCAGTTCTTC.

This clonotype was seen repeatedly, ten times or more. In DNA, the CDR3 is TGCAGTGCTAGAGAAAGAAATCTCGGCAATCAGCCCCAGCATTTT. Translation: CSARERNLGNQPQHF. The chain combines TRBV20-1 with TRBJ1-5; D not certain. Germline V gene lookup returns CDR1 DFQATT and CDR2 SNEGSKA (reference sequence). This CDR3 spans 15 amino acids. V was pared by 0 bases and J by 2 bases, with 11 bases between.

This clonotype was found a few times. V usage is TRBV6-5 and J usage is TRBJ2-3; no clear D gene. V shed 0 bases and J shed 4 bases, with 14 bases lying between them. This CDR3 has 16 residues. Germline V gives CDR1 MNHEY, CDR2 SVGAGI. This CDR3 reads CASSYSRLTSADTQYF. The CDR3 DNA follows: TGTGCCAGCAGTTACTCGAGACTTACGTCGGCAGATACGCAGTATTTT.

The V and J genes are TRBV20-1 and TRBJ2-5; D is possibly TRBD1 (7 bases). V dropped 1 base and J dropped 1 base, with 22 bases sitting between them. The CDR3 runs 18 residues. Germline-derived CDR1 and CDR2 are DFQATT and SNEGSKA (reference sequence). As DNA, the CDR3 is TGCAGTGCTAGAGGATTGGGACAGCCACGGGGGTCCCAAGAGACCCAGTACTTC. Its protein product is CSARGLGQPRGSQETQYF.

The sample holds many counts of this clonotype. The V and J genes are TRBV7-6 and TRBJ2-1; TRBD2 might be the D (6 bases). CDR3 length: 14 amino acids. Trimming stripped 2 bases from V and 7 bases from J, with 12 bases between. Germline V gene lookup returns CDR1 SGHVS and CDR2 FNYEAQ. As DNA, the CDR3 is TGTGCCAGCAGCTTAAATGTGGGGGGTAATGAGCAGTTCTTC. Amino acid sequence: CASSLNVGGNEQFF.

The sample holds many counts of this clonotype. The CDR3 region has the DNA TGTGCCATCAGGGGGGGACAGGGGGCGATTAACGAGCAGTACTTC. Translated, it gives CAIRGGQGAINEQYF. The chain is built from TRBV10-3 and TRBJ2-7; 12 bases fit TRBD1. The CDR3 consists of 15 residues. CDR1 and CDR2 from the germline V gene are ENHRY and SYGVKD. V was clipped by 6 bases and J by 5 bases; unmatched bases: 8.

This clonotype was seen at least ten times. The V call is TRBV29-1, the J call TRBJ2-2; 8 nucleotides align to TRBD2. V shed 7 bases and J 6 bases; nucleotides not matched to a gene: 13. Germline assignment: CDR1 SQVTM and CDR2 ANQGSEA. The CDR3 covers 15 residues. CDR3 protein: CSARGLALFPGELFF. The CDR3 nucleotides are TGCAGCGCCCGTGGACTAGCCCTATTTCCCGGGGAGCTGTTTTTT.

This clonotype has at least ten counts. The chain links TRBV7-2 to TRBJ2-3; possibly TRBD1 or TRBD2 for D (5 bases each). The germline gives CDR1 SGHTA, CDR2 FQGNSA. The CDR3 has 13 amino acids. Between the trimmed V and J ends, which lost 5 bases and 5 bases, there was a span of 11 bases. The CDR3 DNA reads as TGTGCCAGCAGCCTATGGGACCTAGATACGCAGTATTTT. Residues: CASSLWDLDTQYF.

This clonotype was counted a few times. The V call is TRBV6-6, the J call TRBJ1-1; 10 nucleotides agree with TRBD1. Unmatched junction bases numbered 4, after V lost 6 bases and J lost 6 bases. CDR3 length: 13 amino acids. In germline, CDR1 is MNHNY, CDR2 SVGAGI (reference sequence). CDR3 coding DNA: TGTGCCAGCAGGACAGGGGGCTGGGCTGAAGCTTTCTTT. This translates into CASRTGGWAEAFF.

This clonotype was seen at least ten times. The chain recombines TRBV6-1 with TRBJ2-7; D is perhaps TRBD1 (6 bases). V was trimmed by 4 bases and J by 0 bases, leaving 16 bases between them. The V gene's germline CDR1 is MNHNS and CDR2 SASEGT. The CDR3 runs to 16 residues. For the CDR3, the DNA is TGTGCCAGCAGTGTGAGTCCCGGACAGAGCTCCTACGAGCAGTACTTC. It is translated as CASSVSPGQSSYEQYF.

This clonotype was observed at least ten times. The chain is built from TRBV10-3 and TRBJ2-1, with a possible D match to TRBD2 (6 bases). Per the germline V gene, CDR1 is ENHRY and CDR2 is SYGVKD. With 7 bases removed from V and 4 bases from J, the gap between germline ends came to 38 bases. This CDR3 comprises 22 residues. CDR3 region: CAIITGVSFGRPLIPQYNEQFF. CDR3 in DNA: TGTGCCATCATAACGGGAGTCTCATTTGGGCGCCCTTTAATCCCACAGTACAATGAGCAGTTCTTC.

The sample holds many counts of this clonotype. The J gene is TRBJ2-7, the V gene TRBV7-9; D uncertain. CDR1 is SEHNR and CDR2 is FQNEAQ in the germline V gene (reference sequence). V lost 5 bases and J lost 7, with 15 bases in between. CDR3 size: 13 residues. The CDR3 here is CASSLPPLLEQYF. In DNA, the CDR3 is TGTGCCAGCAGCCTACCCCCGCTTTTGGAGCAGTACTTC.

In its sample, this clonotype was seen many times. The chain is built from TRBV2 and TRBJ2-1, with a tentative D call TRBD1 (6 bases). CDR3 size: 15 residues. Per germline, CDR1 SNHLY and CDR2 FYNNEI. V gave up 3 bases and J gave up 5 bases, with 14 bases separating them. The CDR3 DNA reads TGTGCCAGCAGTGATCGACAGGATAGCGACAATGAGCAGTTCTTC. Residues: CASSDRQDSDNEQFF.

This clonotype occurred many times. This rearrangement joins TRBV12-3 or TRBV12-4 to TRBJ1-2; 9 nucleotides align to TRBD1. The CDR3 extends over 16 amino acids. With V trimmed by 6 bases and J by 8 bases, 16 bases remained unmatched. The CDR3 reads CASSRSTKTGGDGYTF. The CDR3 DNA reads as TGTGCCAGCAGCCGTTCCACAAAAACAGGGGGCGACGGCTACACCTTC.

This clonotype was detected many times. The chain couples TRBV4-3 to TRBJ2-6, with 7 bases lining up with TRBD1. V trimming: 0 bases; J trimming: 0 bases; junction bases outside the gene matches: 11. In germline, CDR1 is LGHNA, CDR2 YSLEER. There are 20 residues in the CDR3. Here the CDR3 reads CASSQEVPIGGSSGANVLTF. The CDR3 coding sequence is TGCGCCAGCAGCCAAGAAGTCCCGATAGGGGGCAGCTCTGGGGCCAACGTCCTGACTTTC.